This T cell receptor (beta chain) emerged from a study of blood T cells in healthy people across ages. The CDR3 is 14 residues long. Germline V gene data show CDR1 as SGDLS and CDR2 as YYNGEE. Trimming left V 0 bases short and J 5 bases short, with 11 bases between. The use of a sample-barcoded 5' primer and a J-beta primer mix characterized a second PCR of about 7 to 12 cycles. TCRdb itself ran the 5' RACE reads through MiXCR, one entry per CDR3 protein. This table has about 640,000 distinct CDR3 sequences, 58% appearing once. This clonotype was observed many times. What was sequenced was blood. The chain recombines TRBV9 with TRBJ1-1; possibly TRBD1 for D (6 bases). The clonotype originates from a man aged 55 to 70 in good health. CDR3 amino acids: CASSVDDRGTEAFF. CDR3 coding DNA: TGTGCCAGCAGCGTAGATGATAGGGGGACTGAAGCTTTCTTT.